These T cell receptor beta chains were read from a single sample in a study of blood T cell repertoires in COVID-19. Using immunoSEQ multiplex PCR, the repertoire was profiled, and TCRdb retains in-frame clones only, with some absent. Found here are under 300,000 clones, roughly 87% of them singletons; the top ten hold about an eighth. The sample consisted of peripheral blood. The receptors shown here come from a human donor in a cohort sampled during active COVID-19. CDR3s include the opening cysteine and the closing phenylalanine or tryptophan. D genes are given only for firm matches.

CDR3 | DNA | J | D | V
CASSQGVTAHEQYF | TGCGCCAGCAGCCAGGGGGTAACCGCCCACGAGCAGTACTTC | TRBJ2-7 | TRBD1 | TRBV5-1
CASKGDQNYEQYF | TGTGCCTCGAAGGGGGACCAGAACTACGAGCAGTACTTC | TRBJ2-7 | . | TRBV10-3
CASSLGAPKVELFF | TGTGCCAGCAGTTTGGGGGCTCCAAAGGTTGAACTGTTTTTT | TRBJ1-4 | . | TRBV28
CASNWPYSGTAPYEQYF | TGTGCCAGTAACTGGCCCTACTCCGGGACAGCACCCTACGAGCAGTACTTC | TRBJ2-7 | TRBD1 | TRBV19
CASTPRKGQGYGYTF | TGTGCCAGCACCCCCCGCAAGGGACAGGGCTATGGCTACACCTTC | TRBJ1-2 | TRBD1 | TRBV6-5
CASSQLAGVYEQYF | TGTGCCAGCAGCCAACTAGCGGGAGTTTACGAGCAGTACTTC | TRBJ2-7 | TRBD2 | TRBV3-1/TRBV3-2
CSVSGNTEAFF | TGCAGCGTAAGCGGAAACACTGAAGCTTTCTTT | TRBJ1-1 | . | TRBV29-1
CASSLMSGLAGVAKNIQYF | TGCGCCAGCAGCTTAATGAGCGGACTAGCGGGAGTGGCCAAAAACATTCAGTACTTC | TRBJ2-4 | TRBD2 | TRBV5-1
CASSLSKPTESSYNSPLHF | TGTGCCAGCAGTTTATCAAAACCGACAGAGAGCTCCTATAATTCACCCCTCCACTTT | TRBJ1-6 | . | TRBV27
CASSHTSSSPLHF | TGCGCCAGCAGCCATACCAGTAGCTCACCCCTCCACTTT | TRBJ1-6 | . | TRBV4-1
CASSRDSLTAYEQYF | TGTGCCAGCTCAAGGGACAGCTTAACCGCCTACGAGCAGTACTTC | TRBJ2-7 | TRBD1 | TRBV18